This TCR beta chain was observed in a study of TIL therapy for anti-PD-1-resistant metastatic lung cancer. On the study more broadly: Most patients had lung adenocarcinoma; several tumors were EGFR-mutant, two ALK-rearranged; half smoked currently or formerly.

This was the immunoSEQ v3 assay. Here immunoSEQ multiplex PCR was the method, and the copy in TCRdb shows in-frame clones only, minus some. The sample has 12,000 or so clones, around 58% seen once; the top ten hold 6% to 8%. Time point reported: pre-treatment sample, taken before nivolumab and TIL therapy. The tumor samples were excised metastases, mostly pleural nodules or supraclavicular lymph nodes. Progressing patients received lymphodepletion, expanded TIL infusion and IL-2. Stage 4 NSCLC adults joined between October 2017 and January 2020. This clone showed up just a few times. The J segment lost 1 base and the V segment lost 1 base, leaving 2 bases of the junction unmatched. Germline V gene data show CDR1 as SGHAT and CDR2 as FQNNGV. This CDR3 has 16 residues.

The sample here was tumor tissue, taken at baseline. The chain is built from TRBV11-2 and TRBJ2-3; 10 positions agree with TRBD2. This receptor was taken from a person aged 25 to 85 with non-small cell lung cancer. CDR3: CASSLGLAGGTDTQYF. Here the CDR3 DNA reads TGTGCCAGCAGCTTAGGGCTAGCGGGGGGCACAGATACGCAGTATTTT.